This entry features one TCR beta chain sequence. The antigen is not known. Healthy bone marrow donors made up the donor group. Germline assignment: CDR1 SGHAT and CDR2 FQNNGV. The CDR3 sequence is 16 residues long. J lost 0 bases, V lost 5 bases, and 8 bases had no gene match. Primers included in the PCR were 60 Vbeta and 13 Jbeta primers. TCRdb's table, derived via immunoSEQ multiplex PCR, lists solely in-frame clones and lacks some. The sample records roughly 120,000 clones, 70% to 85% being singletons. This sample is drawn from a study of cytomegalovirus exposure and HLA in healthy donors. Study-level points and caveats: Accurate prediction of most subjects' HLA-A and HLA-B alleles from TCR beta sequences was reported. Being productive about 87% or about 30% of the time was typical of most TCR beta V segments in an earlier analysis.

The specimen sequenced was PBMCs. The source is a woman in her fifties or sixties in good health and CMV-seropositive. The V call is TRBV11-2, the J call TRBJ2-3; the match to TRBD1 covers 7 bases. This chain's CDR3 is CASSGWDRASTDTQYF. As DNA, the CDR3 is TGTGCCAGCAGCGGTTGGGACAGAGCTAGCACAGATACGCAGTATTTT.